This T cell receptor (beta chain) was identified in a study of blood T cell repertoires in COVID-19. Turning to the study itself: Researchers got acute and convalescent COVID-19 samples from the United States, Italy and Spain.

TCRdb's table, derived via immunoSEQ multiplex PCR, lists solely in-frame clones and lacks some. Among a few hundred thousand clones listed, 70% to 90% were seen once. V was clipped by 5 bases and J by 2 bases; unmatched bases: 2. The CDR3 loop spans 15 amino acids. Looked up from germline, CDR1 is MNHEY and CDR2 is SMNVEV (reference sequence). This clonotype was obtained from a woman aged 35 to 49 who had recovered from COVID-19. The sequenced material came from PBMCs or T cells enriched from blood (not recorded which). The chain uses TRBV27 and TRBJ1-6; 8 positions match TRBD1. Here the CDR3 reads CASSVQGAYNSPLHF. CDR3 nucleotide sequence: TGTGCCAGCAGTGTACAGGGGGCCTATAATTCACCCCTCCACTTT.